The 7 T cell receptor beta chains below all came from one sample that was sequenced in a study of CD8 T cells in ankylosing spondylitis. These TCRs are of unknown antigen specificity. Overall study results and limits: It appeared that ankylosing spondylitis blood was characterized by a TCR beta motif of under ten highly homologous variants.

TCRdb re-called the 5' RACE reads through MiXCR, storing one row per CDR3 protein. This sample carries roughly 220,000 distinct CDR3 sequences, around 18% of them seen once, and the ten largest clones take about 42%. Sequencing was carried out using blood, either unsorted or a sorted T cell fraction (not recorded which). All receptors derive from a male donor with ankylosing spondylitis.

This clonotype was seen a few times. V usage is TRBV12-3 or TRBV12-4 and J usage is TRBJ1-2; D possibly corresponds to TRBD1 (5 bases). The CDR3 runs to 11 residues. V was shortened by 6 bases and J by 7 bases, with 9 bases between the two germline ends. The CDR3 DNA sequence: TGTGCCAGCAGGGGGCTTGGTGGCTACACCTTC. This gives the protein CASRGLGGYTF.

This chain connects TRBV27 to TRBJ2-1; 7 nucleotides agree with TRBD2. Germline-derived CDR1 and CDR2 are MNHEY and SMNVEV (reference sequence). With 10 bases clipped from V and 7 bases from J, the junction kept 13 bases outside the gene matches. The CDR3 contains 14 residues. DNA for the CDR3: TGTGCCACCCGGGGGGACGGGCCTGTGAATGAGCAGTTCTTC. Its protein product is CATRGDGPVNEQFF.

The V gene is TRBV4-1, the J gene TRBJ2-7; 13 nucleotides align to TRBD2. This CDR3 is built from 15 residues. Germline CDR1 reads MGHRA; CDR2 reads YSYEKL. Losses at the gene ends were 4 bases for V and 3 bases for J; bases not matched to a gene: 3. The CDR3 sequence is CASSPGLAGIYEQYF. CDR3 sequence (DNA): TGCGCCAGCAGCCCGGGACTAGCGGGGATCTACGAGCAGTACTTC.

The CDR3 reads CASSQDQGDYNTGELFF. CDR3 sequence (DNA): TGCGCCAGCAGCCAAGACCAAGGGGACTATAACACCGGGGAGCTGTTTTTT. The chain recombines TRBV4-3 with TRBJ2-2, with TRBD2 matching 7 bases. Germline V lookup: CDR1 LGHNA, CDR2 YSLEER. V was clipped by 0 bases and J by 2 bases; unmatched bases: 6. The CDR3 spans 17 residues.

This clonotype was found a few times. The V call is TRBV11-3, the J call TRBJ1-1; D possibly corresponds to TRBD1 (5 bases). In germline, CDR1 is SGHNT, CDR2 YENEEA. The CDR3 is made up of 17 amino acids. Trimming shortened V by 3 bases and J by 1 base, and 18 bases separated the two germline ends. The CDR3, as DNA: TGTGCCAGCAGCTTTACCTTACTTGGGACTGCGAACACTGAAGCTTTCTTT. Translating gives CASSFTLLGTANTEAFF. The whole variable domain, filled in from reference TRBV11-3 and TRBJ1-1, reads EAGVVQSPRYKIIEKKQPVAFWCNPISGHNTLYWYLQNLGQGPELLIRYENEEAVDDSQLPKDRFSAERLKGVDSTLKIQPAELGDSAVYLCASSFTLLGTANTEAFFGQGTRLTVV.

The sample holds a few counts of this clonotype. The chain combines TRBV7-8 with TRBJ2-1, with no clear D. There are 14 residues in the CDR3. The germline V gene has CDR1 SGHVS and CDR2 FQNEAQ. The ends were cut back, 5 bases at V and 1 base at J, with 9 bases in the middle. CDR3 in DNA: TGTGCCAGCAGCCCCCGAGCGTCCTACAATGAGCAGTTCTTC. This gives the protein CASSPRASYNEQFF.

This clonotype has only a few counts. This sequence joins TRBV20-1 and TRBJ2-5, with a weak D call TRBD1 (6 bases). Trimming pared 2 bases from V and 0 bases from J, leaving 7 bases between. This CDR3 is 13 amino acids long. CDR1 DFQATT and CDR2 SNEGSKA come from the germline V gene (reference sequence). CDR3 nucleotide sequence: TGCAGTGCTAGACAGGGGCACCAAGAGACCCAGTACTTC. It yields the protein CSARQGHQETQYF.